A single sample is the source of the 5 T cell receptor beta chains below, sequenced in a study of T-cell memory formation after mild COVID-19. MiXCR, applied by TCRdb to the 5' RACE reads, yields one record per CDR3 protein. The repertoire holds 250,000 to 300,000 distinct CDR3 sequences, around 15% seen once, with around 23% in the top ten. Material for sequencing was PBMCs or a T cell subset sorted from them (not recorded which). These receptors all come from a man between 18 and 29 years old who had mild COVID-19 (a few samples of this study predate the infection). Cell type and time point are not known.

The chain combines TRBV2 with TRBJ2-7; D remains ambiguous. Trimming pared 7 bases from V and 3 bases from J, leaving 19 bases between. Germline values: CDR1 SNHLY, CDR2 FYNNEI. The CDR3 extends over 15 amino acids. CDR3 nucleotide sequence: TGTGCCAGCATCGTCAGGTTCAGGCTTCTCTACGAGCAGTACTTC. Amino acid sequence: CASIVRFRLLYEQYF. Using reference TRBV2 and TRBJ2-7 for the parts outside the CDR3, the full variable domain is EPEVTQTPSHQVTQMGQEVILRCVPISNHLYFYWYRQILGQKVEFLVSFYNNEISEKSEIFDDQFSVERPDGSNFTLKIRSTKLEDSAMYFCASIVRFRLLYEQYFGPGTRLTVT.

This clonotype was picked up many times. The chain joins TRBV10-3 to TRBJ2-3; TRBD2 matches at 9 bases. The CDR3 loop spans 15 amino acids. CDR1 and CDR2 from the germline V gene are ENHRY and SYGVKD. After removal of 4 bases from V and 4 bases from J, the junction contained 6 bases not matched to a gene. For the CDR3, the DNA is TGTGCCATCAGTGGTACTAGCGGGTCTCCAGATACGCAGTATTTT. Translated, it gives CAISGTSGSPDTQYF.

Here the CDR3 reads CASSIGQGPSYEQYF. The CDR3 DNA reads TGTGCCAGCAGTATAGGGCAGGGGCCTTCCTACGAGCAGTACTTC. The V and J genes are TRBV5-4 and TRBJ2-7; weak D call: TRBD1 (6 bases). The CDR3 sequence is 15 residues long. Between the trimmed V and J ends, which lost 5 bases and 1 base, there was a span of 16 bases. Germline assignment: CDR1 SGHNT and CDR2 YYREEE (reference sequence).

The J gene is TRBJ2-5, the V gene TRBV5-1; TRBD2 matches at 9 bases. The CDR3 totals 17 residues. The V gene end was trimmed by 2 bases and the J gene end by 4 bases; junction bases not matched to a gene: 12. Germline CDR1 is SGHRS and CDR2 is YFSETQ. CDR3 coding DNA: TGCGCCAGCAGCTTTCAGGAGCGGGGGGTTCTTGGAGAGACCCAGTACTTC. Translating it yields CASSFQERGVLGETQYF.

This clonotype has only a few counts. The chain has TRBV12-3 or TRBV12-4 and TRBJ2-3, with D uncertain. CDR3 length: 14 amino acids. V was shortened by 5 bases and J by 6 bases, with 15 bases between the two germline ends. CDR3 DNA sequence: TGTGCCAGCAGTGAGACCTGGCAGTGGGATACGCAGTATTTT. Its translation: CASSETWQWDTQYF.